The rows below give T cell receptor beta chains drawn from one sample of a study of blood T cell repertoires in COVID-19. TCRdb's table, derived via immunoSEQ multiplex PCR, lists solely in-frame clones and lacks some. The sample holds around 280,000 clones, around 90% seen once. The sample comprised PBMCs or T cells enriched from blood (not recorded which). The receptors were sampled from a woman aged 40 to 49 who had recovered from COVID-19. Both conserved end residues are part of each CDR3. A D gene is named only where the DNA matches it firmly. Clone size appears in some rows only: once, few, many, or a class for an expanded clone.

TRBV7-2	NA	TRBJ1-3	NA	TGTGCCAGCAGATATGACAGGAACCTCTTCCCGTCTGGAAACACCATATATTTT	CASRYDRNLFPSGNTIYF
TRBV20-1	TRBD2	TRBJ2-1	NA	TGCAGTGCTAGTTTGCCTAGCGGGGGCCACAATGAGCAGTTCTTC	CSASLPSGGHNEQFF
TRBV2	NA	TRBJ1-4	NA	TGTGCCAGCAGCGGGTTAGTCTCAGGGCAGTATGAAAAACTGTTTTTT	CASSGLVSGQYEKLFF
TRBV2	NA	TRBJ1-1	NA	TGTGCCAGCAGTTTTCGGACAGATAACATGAACACTGAAGCTTTCTTT	CASSFRTDNMNTEAFF
TRBV27	TRBD2	TRBJ2-3	NA	TGTGCCAGCAGTTTATCGTTGACTAGCGGGGGGAGACACACAGATACGCAGTATTTT	CASSLSLTSGGRHTDTQYF
TRBV5-4	NA	TRBJ1-5	few	TGTGCCAGCAGCTTAGACAGACGGGAGCAGCCCCAGCATTTT	CASSLDRREQPQHF
TRBV9	TRBD1	TRBJ2-7	NA	TGTGCCAGCAGCTGGGGACAGGACGGCTACGAGCAGTACTTC	CASSWGQDGYEQYF
TRBV7-2	TRBD1	TRBJ2-2	NA	TGTGCCAGCAGCTCGGGACAGAGAACCGGGGAGCTGTTTTTT	CASSSGQRTGELFF
TRBV20-1	TRBD1	TRBJ2-7	NA	TGCAGTGGACAGGGGGGGGCCGAGCAGTACTTC	CSGQGGAEQYF
TRBV3-1/TRBV3-2	TRBD1	TRBJ1-2	NA	TGTGCCAGCAGCCAAGCGGACAGGGGGCCGGTTGGCTACACCTTC	CASSQADRGPVGYTF
TRBV7-9	NA	TRBJ2-3	NA	TGTGCCAGCAGCCTCCTAACAGATACGCAGTATTTT	CASSLLTDTQYF
TRBV11-2	TRBD1	TRBJ1-6	NA	TGTGCCAGCAGCCGTACGACAGGGACAAATTCACCCCTCCACTTT	CASSRTTGTNSPLHF
TRBV5-1	NA	TRBJ1-2	once	TGCGCCAGCAGCTTGAGCACTTCTAACTATGGCTACACCTTC	CASSLSTSNYGYTF
TRBV11-2	TRBD2	TRBJ2-1	NA	TGTGCCAGCAGCTTAAGGCTTAGCGGGAGAGGGAATGAGCAGTTCTTC	CASSLRLSGRGNEQFF
TRBV5-8	TRBD1	TRBJ1-5	NA	TGTGCCAGCAGCCGAGGACAGGGTATTAGCAATCAGCCCCAGCATTTT	CASSRGQGISNQPQHF
TRBV5-3	TRBD1	TRBJ1-2	NA	TGTGCCAGAAGCTTTGTGGCCCCTGCGCCGGGACAGGGAAGACTGAACTATGGCTACACCTTC	CARSFVAPAPGQGRLNYGYTF
TRBV2	NA	TRBJ2-7	NA	TGTGCAAGCAGCCCGACCGGGAGCTACTACGAGCAGTACTTC	CASSPTGSYYEQYF
TRBV25-1	NA	TRBJ1-4	NA	TGTGCCAGCAGGAGTTCGGTTCCTGAAAAACTGTTTTTT	CASRSSVPEKLFF
TRBV7-6	NA	TRBJ2-2	NA	TGTGCCAGCAGCCGAGGGCAGGCCGGGGAGCTGTTTTTT	CASSRGQAGELFF
TRBV18	NA	TRBJ1-2	NA	TGTGCCAGCTCACCACCGAACAGGGTACAGGAGGGCTACACCTTC	CASSPPNRVQEGYTF
TRBV18	NA	TRBJ1-1	NA	TGTGCCAGCTCACCCACAGGGATGAACACTGAAGCTTTCTTT	CASSPTGMNTEAFF
TRBV19	NA	TRBJ1-3	NA	TGTGCCAGTAGTACGGAAGGGGGTTTCTCTGGAAACACCATATATTTT	CASSTEGGFSGNTIYF
TRBV5-1	NA	TRBJ1-1	NA	TGCGCCAGCAGCTTGGACCGACGGGGTAACACTGAAGCTTTCTTT	CASSLDRRGNTEAFF
TRBV7-9	NA	TRBJ2-4	NA	TGTGCCAGCAGCTTAGAGAGAGCCAAAAACATTCAGTACTTC	CASSLERAKNIQYF
TRBV4-3	NA	TRBJ1-5	NA	TGCGCCAGCAGCCAAGAGGAGGGACAGCCCCAGCATTTT	CASSQEEGQPQHF